This T cell receptor beta chain was sequenced during a study of T cell repertoires in cytomegalovirus infection. TCRdb redid the calling of the reads with MiXCR, one entry per CDR3 protein. The sample lists a few hundred thousand distinct CDR3 sequences, around 9.5% occurring once. The table lists this clonotype with many counts. The CDR3 runs to 15 residues. In germline, CDR1 is SGHVS, CDR2 FNYEAQ. With 5 bases removed from V and 3 bases from J, the gap between germline ends came to 14 bases. This receptor was obtained from a human donor in good health (CMV status not recorded). Some clones in this sample may be carry-over from other donors' samples. This chain connects TRBV7-6 to TRBJ1-5; TRBD1 is a possible D gene (6 bases). Specimen: PBMCs. CDR3 sequence reads: CASSPLTGYNQPQHF. DNA of the CDR3: TGTGCCAGCAGCCCCCTGACAGGATACAATCAGCCCCAGCATTTT. Variable domain in full (rest from reference TRBV7-6 and TRBJ1-5): GAGVSQSPRYKVTKRGQDVALRCDPISGHVSLYWYRQALGQGPEFLTYFNYEAQQDKSGLPNDRFSAERPEGSISTLTIQRTEQRDSAMYRCASSPLTGYNQPQHFGDGTRLSIL.